These 14 T cell receptor beta chains were sequenced from one sample in a study of blood T cell repertoires in COVID-19 (TCRdb year 2020). Preparation of the library involved the immunoSEQ multiplex PCR assay. TCRdb provides this immuneACCESS table in a form limited to in-frame rearrangements. Some clones are lacking; in checked studies, under half of them reflect an unresolved V gene, and why the rest are absent is not known. The sample table contains about 260,000 clones; only one count was recorded for over 80% of them. About 4% of the sample lies in the top ten. The sequencing sample was made of PBMCs or T cells enriched from blood (not recorded which). These receptors all stem from a woman between 25 and 40 years old with acute COVID-19.

The rearrangement uses TRBV25-1 and TRBJ1-5; TRBD1 matches 7 bases. Trimming cost V 2 bases and J 7 bases; bases outside gene matches: 5. This CDR3 comprises 14 residues. CDR1 MGHDK and CDR2 SYGVNS come from the germline V gene. The CDR3 sequence: CASSEGAGGQPQHF. The CDR3 region has the DNA TGTGCCAGCAGTGAAGGGGCAGGGGGACAGCCCCAGCATTTT.

The CDR3 loop reads CASMHLGALHF. In nucleotides, the CDR3 is TGTGCCAGCATGCACCTCGGGGCCCTCCACTTT. J is TRBJ1-6 and V is TRBV28; no clear D. Trimming pared 7 bases from V and 14 bases from J, leaving 12 bases between. Germline lookup yields CDR1 MDHEN and CDR2 SYDVKM. The CDR3 is 11 amino acids.

The chain joins TRBV10-3 to TRBJ2-7; 10 positions match TRBD1. The CDR3 totals 14 residues. The V and J ends lost 8 bases and 2 bases, in that order; junction bases with no gene match: 6. Germline V gives CDR1 ENHRY, CDR2 SYGVKD. CDR3 region: CAILRDRGPYEQYF. The DNA of the CDR3 is TGTGCCATCTTGAGGGACAGGGGTCCCTACGAGCAGTACTTC.

V and J are TRBV11-3 and TRBJ2-1, with TRBD1 matching 9 bases. The CDR3 runs to 15 residues. Germline V CDR1 and CDR2: SGHNT, YENEEA. Trimming cost V 5 bases and J 10 bases; bases outside gene matches: 12. CDR3 in DNA: TGTGCCAGCAGCCCCCGGGACAGGGTACAGGAGGAGCAGTTCTTC. Its translation: CASSPRDRVQEEQFF.

This clone was seen a few times. The chain couples TRBV24-1 to TRBJ2-7; 8 bases line up with TRBD2. This CDR3 is built from 15 residues. Germline CDR1 KGHDR, CDR2 SFDVKD. Losses at the gene ends were 3 bases for V and 6 bases for J; bases not matched to a gene: 9. The CDR3 is CATSDAGLGFGEQYF. Here the CDR3 DNA reads TGTGCCACCAGTGATGCGGGACTAGGGTTCGGCGAGCAGTACTTC.

The V gene is TRBV27, the J gene TRBJ1-1; D perhaps matches TRBD1 (5 bases). The CDR3 is 15 amino acids. Trimming removed 3 bases at V and 0 bases at J, with 11 bases between. From germline, CDR1 is MNHEY and CDR2 SMNVEV (reference sequence). CDR3 loop: CASSFDRQLNTEAFF. The DNA for the CDR3 is TGTGCCAGCAGTTTTGATAGACAGCTGAACACTGAAGCTTTCTTT.

This clone was observed a single time. The V gene is TRBV27, the J gene TRBJ2-7; D is possibly TRBD1 (5 bases). The CDR3 covers 14 residues. Germline V CDR1 and CDR2: MNHEY, SMNVEV (reference sequence). The V end lost 8 bases, the J end lost 5 bases, and 19 bases lay between the germline ends. This chain's CDR3 is CASALVQGNDEQYF. CDR3 DNA sequence: TGTGCCAGCGCCCTGGTCCAGGGCAACGACGAGCAGTACTTC.

The chain combines TRBV24-1 with TRBJ2-5, with a weak D call TRBD2 (7 bases). The germline gives CDR1 KGHDR, CDR2 SFDVKD. The CDR3 runs 16 residues. Trimming pared 5 bases from V and 2 bases from J, leaving 17 bases between. The DNA of the CDR3 is TGTGCCACCAGTGTTCAACTAGGGAGGGGGCAAGAGACCCAGTACTTC. Protein product: CATSVQLGRGQETQYF.

This sequence joins TRBV7-9 and TRBJ2-4, with D tentatively TRBD1 (6 bases). The germline V and J ends were trimmed by 1 base and 5 bases, with 9 bases remaining between them. The CDR3 loop spans 14 amino acids. Germline V gives CDR1 SEHNR, CDR2 FQNEAQ (reference sequence). CDR3: CASSLVPGENIQYF. CDR3 coding DNA: TGTGCCAGCAGCTTAGTGCCAGGGGAAAACATTCAGTACTTC.

The chain links TRBV27 to TRBJ1-5; no clear D. The length of the CDR3 is 13 residues. Germline CDR1 reads MNHEY; CDR2 reads SMNVEV (reference sequence). V was trimmed by 3 bases and J by 8 bases, leaving 11 bases between them. CDR3 nucleotides: TGTGCCAGCAGTTTGGGTGGGAGTGAGCCCCAGCATTTT. Its translation: CASSLGGSEPQHF.

This clone has only a few counts. The chain has TRBV4-2 and TRBJ2-3; D perhaps matches TRBD2 (6 bases). V lost 4 bases to trimming and J lost 4 bases, with 21 bases between them. The CDR3 runs 17 residues. CDR1 is LGHNA, CDR2 YNFKEQ, per germline. The CDR3 reads CASSPNNRLAPSDTQYF. CDR3 nucleotides: TGTGCCAGCAGCCCCAACAATCGTCTAGCGCCCTCAGATACGCAGTATTTT.

The CDR3 nucleotides read TGTGCCAGCAGCGCCGGACAGGGGGTCTCTAATTCACCCCTCCACTTT. It specifies CASSAGQGVSNSPLHF. The chain employs TRBV5-6 and TRBJ1-6, with 10 bases identical to TRBD1. The V gene's germline CDR1 is SGHDT and CDR2 YYEEEE. The J segment lost 6 bases and the V segment lost 4 bases, leaving 7 bases of the junction unmatched. The CDR3 is 16 amino acids.

This chain links TRBV7-6 with TRBJ2-2; D might be TRBD1 (7 bases). The CDR3 length is 16 residues. The V gene lost 1 base and the J gene lost 4 bases, with 13 bases spanning the gap. The germline CDR1 and CDR2 sequences are SGHVS and FNYEAQ. In DNA form, the CDR3 reads TGTGCCAGCAGCTTAGTGGGCCAGGGGGGCACCGGGGAGCTGTTTTTT. Amino acids: CASSLVGQGGTGELFF.

About this clone: The same CDR3 is also encoded by other DNA sequences in this sample. The chain employs TRBV18 and TRBJ1-5; a weak D match, TRBD1 (6 bases). The CDR3 runs to 13 residues. The germline gives CDR1 KGHSH, CDR2 LQKENI. Trimming removed 2 bases at V and 5 bases at J, with 7 bases between. The CDR3 sequence: CASSPSGDQPQHF. CDR3 DNA sequence: TGTGCCAGCTCACCATCAGGGGATCAGCCCCAGCATTTT.